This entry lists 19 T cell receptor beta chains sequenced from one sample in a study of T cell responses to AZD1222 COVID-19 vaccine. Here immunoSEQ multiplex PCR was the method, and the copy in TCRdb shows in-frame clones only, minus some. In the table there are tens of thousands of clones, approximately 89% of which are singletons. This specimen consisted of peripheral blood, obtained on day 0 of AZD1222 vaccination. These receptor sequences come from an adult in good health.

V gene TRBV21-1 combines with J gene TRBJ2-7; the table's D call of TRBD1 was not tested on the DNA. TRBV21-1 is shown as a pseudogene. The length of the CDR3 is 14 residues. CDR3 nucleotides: TGTGCCAGCAGCGCAGGACAGGGCTTGTTTGAGCAGTACTTC. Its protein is CASSAGQGLFEQYF.

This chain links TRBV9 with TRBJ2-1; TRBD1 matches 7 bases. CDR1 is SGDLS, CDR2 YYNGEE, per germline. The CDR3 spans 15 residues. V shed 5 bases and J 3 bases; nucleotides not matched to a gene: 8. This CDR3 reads CASRAPGDSYNEQFF. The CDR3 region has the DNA TGTGCCAGCAGAGCCCCCGGGGACAGCTACAATGAGCAGTTCTTC. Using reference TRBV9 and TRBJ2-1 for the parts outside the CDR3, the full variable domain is DSGVTQTPKHLITATGQRVTLRCSPRSGDLSVYWYQQSLDQGLQFLIQYYNGEERAKGNILERFSAQQFPDLHSELNLSSLELGDSALYFCASRAPGDSYNEQFFGPGTRLTVL.

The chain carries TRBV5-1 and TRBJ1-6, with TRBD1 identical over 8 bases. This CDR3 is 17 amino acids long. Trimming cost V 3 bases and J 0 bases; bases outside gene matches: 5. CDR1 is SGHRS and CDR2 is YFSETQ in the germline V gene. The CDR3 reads CASSSGQGRSYNSPLHF. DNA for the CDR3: TGCGCCAGCAGCTCTGGACAGGGACGCTCCTATAATTCACCCCTCCACTTT.

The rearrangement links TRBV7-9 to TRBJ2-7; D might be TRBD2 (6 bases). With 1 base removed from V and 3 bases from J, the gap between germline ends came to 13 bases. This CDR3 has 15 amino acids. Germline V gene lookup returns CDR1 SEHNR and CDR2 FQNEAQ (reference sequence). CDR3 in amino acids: CASSLDGSTFYEQYF. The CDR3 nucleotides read TGTGCCAGCAGCTTAGACGGGAGCACGTTCTACGAGCAGTACTTC.

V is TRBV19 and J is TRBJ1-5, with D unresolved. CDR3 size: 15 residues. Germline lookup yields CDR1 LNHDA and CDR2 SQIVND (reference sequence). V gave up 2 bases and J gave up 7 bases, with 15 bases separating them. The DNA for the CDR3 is TGTGCCAGTAGTATACGTCCCGGGTCCAGACAGCCCCAGCATTTT. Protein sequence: CASSIRPGSRQPQHF.

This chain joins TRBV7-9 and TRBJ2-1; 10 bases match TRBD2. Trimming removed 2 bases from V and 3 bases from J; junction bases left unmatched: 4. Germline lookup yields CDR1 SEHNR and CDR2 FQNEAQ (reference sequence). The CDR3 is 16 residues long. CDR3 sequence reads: CASSLSSGRGYNEQFF. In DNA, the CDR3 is TGTGCCAGCAGCTTATCCAGCGGGAGGGGCTACAATGAGCAGTTCTTC.

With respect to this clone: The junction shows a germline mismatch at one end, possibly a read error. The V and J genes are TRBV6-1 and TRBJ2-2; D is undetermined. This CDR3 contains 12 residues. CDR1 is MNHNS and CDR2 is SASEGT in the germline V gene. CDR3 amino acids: CASREGTGELFF. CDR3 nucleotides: TGTGCCAGCAGGGAAGGCACCGGGGAGCTGTTTTTT.

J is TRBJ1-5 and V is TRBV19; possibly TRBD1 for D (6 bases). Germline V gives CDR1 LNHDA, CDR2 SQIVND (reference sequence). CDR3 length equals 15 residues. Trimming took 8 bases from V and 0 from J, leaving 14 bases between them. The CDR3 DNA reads TGTGCCAGTCATTTCAGGGGCGATAGCAATCAGCCCCAGCATTTT. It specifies CASHFRGDSNQPQHF.

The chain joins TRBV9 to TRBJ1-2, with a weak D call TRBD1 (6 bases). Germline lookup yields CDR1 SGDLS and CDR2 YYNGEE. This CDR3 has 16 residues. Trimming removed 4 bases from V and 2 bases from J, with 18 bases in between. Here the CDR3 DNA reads TGTGCCAGCAGCCCCCCCCTCTGGGGGCAAAACTATGGCTACACCTTC. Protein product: CASSPPLWGQNYGYTF.

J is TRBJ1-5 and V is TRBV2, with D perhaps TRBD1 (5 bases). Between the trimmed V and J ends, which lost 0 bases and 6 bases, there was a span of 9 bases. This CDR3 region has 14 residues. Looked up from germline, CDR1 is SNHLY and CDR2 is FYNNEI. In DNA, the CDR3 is TGTGCCAGCAGTGAAGCGGGGGGATTTCAGCCCCAGCATTTT. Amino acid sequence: CASSEAGGFQPQHF.

DNA of the CDR3: TGCAGTGCTAGAGATTATCGGGATGCTTTCTTT. The encoded protein is CSARDYRDAFF. This chain links TRBV20-1 with TRBJ1-1; no reliable D call. Germline values: CDR1 DFQATT, CDR2 SNEGSKA (reference sequence). The CDR3 totals 11 residues. V was pared by 0 bases and J by 11 bases, with 10 bases between.

CDR3 sequence reads: CASSQGRVTGELFF. Here the CDR3 DNA reads TGTGCCAGCAGCCAAGGAAGAGTAACCGGGGAGCTGTTTTTT. V gene TRBV14 combines with J gene TRBJ2-2; D call uncertain. V lost 1 base and J lost 5, with 8 bases in between. The CDR3 contains 14 residues. Germline assignment: CDR1 SGHDN and CDR2 FVKESK.

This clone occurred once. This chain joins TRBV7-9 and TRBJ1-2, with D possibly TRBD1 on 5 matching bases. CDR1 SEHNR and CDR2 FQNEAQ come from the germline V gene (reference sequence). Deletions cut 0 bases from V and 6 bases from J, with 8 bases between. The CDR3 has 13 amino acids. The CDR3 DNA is TGTGCCAGCAGCTTAGCAGGGGCGGATGGCTACACCTTC. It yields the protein CASSLAGADGYTF.

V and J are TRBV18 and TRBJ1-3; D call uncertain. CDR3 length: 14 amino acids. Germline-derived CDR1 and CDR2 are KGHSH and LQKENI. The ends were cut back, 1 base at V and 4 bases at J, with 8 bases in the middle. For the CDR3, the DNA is TGTGCCAGCTCACCACAAACCGAAGGAAACACCATATATTTT. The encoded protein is CASSPQTEGNTIYF.

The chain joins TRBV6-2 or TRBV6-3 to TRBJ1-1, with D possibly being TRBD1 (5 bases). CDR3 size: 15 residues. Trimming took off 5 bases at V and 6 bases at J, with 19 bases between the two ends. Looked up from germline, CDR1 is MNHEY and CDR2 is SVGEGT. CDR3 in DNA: TGTGCCAGCAGTCCCCGGGGGTCGGGCAGCGCTGAAGCTTTCTTT. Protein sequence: CASSPRGSGSAEAFF.

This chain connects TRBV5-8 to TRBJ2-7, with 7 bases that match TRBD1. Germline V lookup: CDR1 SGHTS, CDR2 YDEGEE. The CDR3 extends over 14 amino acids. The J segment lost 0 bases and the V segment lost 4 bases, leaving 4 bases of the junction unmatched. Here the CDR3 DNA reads TGTGCCAGCAGCCGTGGGACAGCCTCCTACGAGCAGTACTTC. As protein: CASSRGTASYEQYF.

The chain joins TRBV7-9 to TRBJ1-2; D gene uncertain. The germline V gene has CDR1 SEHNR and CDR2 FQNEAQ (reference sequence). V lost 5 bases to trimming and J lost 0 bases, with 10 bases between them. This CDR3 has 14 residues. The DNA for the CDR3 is TGTGCCAGCAGCGGCACCTCCTCTAACTATGGCTACACCTTC. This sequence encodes CASSGTSSNYGYTF.

CDR3 coding DNA: TGTGCCAGCAGCTTAGCGAGGTTAGATGAGCAGTTCTTC. Its translation: CASSLARLDEQFF. The chain couples TRBV7-9 to TRBJ2-1, with unresolved D. Trimming cost V 0 bases and J 8 bases, with 8 bases left between them. The CDR3 contains 13 residues. Germline values: CDR1 SEHNR, CDR2 FQNEAQ (reference sequence).

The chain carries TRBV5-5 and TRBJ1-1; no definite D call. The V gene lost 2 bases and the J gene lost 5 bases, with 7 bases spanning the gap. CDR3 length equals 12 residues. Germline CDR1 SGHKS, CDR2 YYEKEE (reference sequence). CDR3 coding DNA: TGTGCCAGCAGCTTCTCCGGGACTGAAGCTTTCTTT. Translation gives CASSFSGTEAFF.